Listed here are 7 T cell receptor beta chains from one sample, sequenced in a study of blood T cell repertoires in COVID-19. Assay: immunoSEQ multiplex PCR; the TCRdb copy retains only in-frame clones and omits some. The sample lists about 140,000 clones, more than 75% occurring once. Sequenced: peripheral blood. The receptors derive from a man in his fifties or sixties with acute or convalescent COVID-19.

The chain recombines TRBV30 with TRBJ2-7; a weak D match, TRBD1 (6 bases). Germline loops: CDR1 GTSNPN, CDR2 SVGIG (reference sequence). Between the trimmed V and J ends, which lost 5 bases and 2 bases, there was a span of 22 bases. The CDR3 sequence is 16 residues long. CDR3 sequence (DNA): TGTGCCTGGTCCGACACGTGGACAGAAAAGGCCTACGAGCAGTACTTC. Its translation: CAWSDTWTEKAYEQYF. The entire variable domain, with the rest obtained from reference TRBV30 and TRBJ2-7, is as follows: SQTIHQWPATLVQPVGSPLSLECTVEGTSNPNLYWYRQAAGRGLQLLFYSVGIGQISSEVPQNLSASRPQDRQFILSSKKLLLSDSGFYLCAWSDTWTEKAYEQYFGPGTRLTVT.

This clone came up once. CDR3 sequence reads: CASSSRGLGSYEQYF. The CDR3 nucleotides read TGTGCCAGCAGCTCCCGGGGGTTGGGTTCCTACGAGCAGTACTTC. This chain joins TRBV7-9 and TRBJ2-7; perhaps TRBD2 as D (6 bases). This CDR3 comprises 15 residues. V gave up 4 bases and J gave up 1 base, with 14 bases separating them. Germline CDR1 SEHNR, CDR2 FQNEAQ (reference sequence).

In nucleotides, the CDR3 is TGTGCCAGCAGCCGAGGGACAGGGAACACCGGGGAGCTGTTTTTT. Encoded protein: CASSRGTGNTGELFF. V and J are TRBV14 and TRBJ2-2; TRBD1 aligns across 8 bases. Looked up from germline, CDR1 is SGHDN and CDR2 is FVKESK. This CDR3 has 15 residues. J was trimmed by 1 base and V by 4 bases; bases with no gene match: 2.

The chain joins TRBV18 to TRBJ2-5, with 9 bases that match TRBD1. Germline lookup yields CDR1 KGHSH and CDR2 LQKENI. The CDR3 runs 15 residues. The V gene end was trimmed by 5 bases and the J gene end by 5 bases; junction bases not matched to a gene: 9. The CDR3, as DNA: TGTGCCAGCTCATCGCCGGGACAGGGTGTTGAGACCCAGTACTTC. Translated, it gives CASSSPGQGVETQYF.

The chain uses TRBV19 and TRBJ2-2; a weak D match, TRBD1 (5 bases). Trimming stripped 6 bases from V and 1 base from J, with 9 bases between. Germline CDR1 and CDR2: LNHDA and SQIVND (reference sequence). The CDR3 loop spans 14 amino acids. CDR3 DNA: TGTGCCAGTAGGGGGCTTCGGAACACCGGGGAGCTGTTTTTT. It specifies CASRGLRNTGELFF.

This clone is a singleton in its sample. CDR3 protein: CASSLRLGGGYQSSGANVLTF. CDR3 DNA sequence: TGCGCCAGCAGTCTTAGGCTCGGGGGTGGTTATCAGAGCTCTGGGGCCAACGTCCTGACTTTC. The V gene is TRBV23-1, the J gene TRBJ2-6; D may be TRBD2 (6 bases). TRBV23-1 is known as an ORF, though its function is uncertain. V was cut by 4 bases and J by 0 bases, with 25 bases left in between. CDR3 length equals 21 residues.

Ten or more counts support this clone. This chain joins TRBV5-6 and TRBJ2-3; D perhaps matches TRBD2 (5 bases). V gave up 2 bases and J gave up 6 bases, with 25 bases separating them. Germline values: CDR1 SGHDT, CDR2 YYEEEE. The CDR3 is 18 residues long. CDR3 sequence reads: CASSFGEGVYIVGDTQYF. CDR3 coding DNA: TGTGCCAGCAGCTTTGGTGAGGGAGTTTATATAGTAGGCGATACGCAGTATTTT.